These 2 T cell receptor beta chains share one sample of origin, sequenced in a study of T cells after yellow fever vaccination. TCRdb re-analysed the 5' RACE reads in MiXCR, keeping a single row per CDR3 protein. The repertoire consists of roughly 520,000 distinct CDR3 sequences, with around a fifth occurring once and the leading ten covering roughly 16%. Specimen: PBMCs, collected less than 25 days after the first yellow fever vaccination. The receptors were gathered from a young man who received the YFV17D yellow fever vaccine.

The chain joins TRBV20-1 to TRBJ2-7; no definite D call. The CDR3 is 14 amino acids. V was cut by 1 base and J by 0 bases, with 10 bases left in between. Germline V gene sequence: CDR1 DFQATT, CDR2 SNEGSKA (reference sequence). CDR3 bases: TGCAGTGCTAGAGTAGTTCTGAGCTCCTACGAGCAGTACGTC. This translates into CSARVVLSSYEQYV.

The chain employs TRBV25-1 and TRBJ2-7, with D maybe TRBD2 (5 bases). Germline-derived CDR1 and CDR2 are MGHDK and SYGVNS. This CDR3 has 13 amino acids. Deletions cut 8 bases from V and 0 bases from J, with 11 bases between. CDR3 in DNA: TGTGCCAGCGAGAGGGAGAGCTCCTACGAGCAGTACTTC. Protein product: CASERESSYEQYF.